This T cell receptor (beta chain) was identified in a study of CD8 T cells in Susac syndrome. Broader study findings: The study's TCR sequencing and HLA analysis drew on a certain number of individuals. That number was acknowledged as relatively small.

The CDR3 is made up of 12 amino acids. V lost 3 bases and J 6 bases, leaving 9 bases between the germline ends. Germline loops: CDR1 GTSNPN, CDR2 SVGIG (reference sequence). For this clonotype: Its matching antigen is unknown.

RNA, at about 0.45 to 1 ug, was reverse transcribed with random hexamers. With immunoSEQ multiplex PCR, TCR beta CDR3 was amplified across 54 Vbeta and 13 Jbeta. TCRdb redid the calling of the immunoSEQ multiplex PCR reads with MiXCR, one entry per CDR3 protein. Of some 450,000 distinct CDR3 sequences in the sample, approximately 85% were seen once. The rearrangement uses TRBV30 and TRBJ2-1; D remains ambiguous. This receptor was obtained from a human donor with multiple sclerosis. The sequenced sample was CD8+ T cells from PBMCs. For the CDR3, the DNA is TGTGCCTGGAGCACTTTATCCAATGAGCAGTTCTTC. Translating it yields CAWSTLSNEQFF.